A single sample is the source of the 29 T cell receptor beta chains below, sequenced in a study of CD8+CD57+ T cells in acquired aplastic anemia. Profiles of TCR beta VDJ and CDR3 were generated from a genomic DNA template. TCRdb reanalysed the reads using MiXCR and keeps one entry per CDR3 protein. This sample has about half a million distinct CDR3 sequences; 25% to 40% occur once, and the top ten carry 0.75% to 0.95%. Patients chosen for sequencing had CD8+CD57+ cells that had expanded, as shown by flow cytometry. The sequenced sample was sorted CD4+, CD8+, or CD8+CD57+ T cells (not recorded which) from PBMCs. The origin of the receptors is a human donor with aplastic anemia.

Concerning this clonotype: The DNA is omitted, as the CDR3 cannot be located on it reliably, and the CDR3 follows TCRdb's listing. The rearrangement uses TRBV15 and TRBJ2-1; the table calls TRBD1, which could not be checked here. The CDR3 length is 18 residues, termini included. Germline V gives CDR1 LNHNV, CDR2 YYDKDF (reference sequence). CDR3 protein: CATSRDPVGQGSYDERFF.

Of note for this clonotype: A much larger clone differs from this one at a single base, so this may be a read error. J is TRBJ1-3 and V is TRBV7-2; D gene uncertain. The V gene's germline CDR1 is SGHTA and CDR2 FQGNSA. The CDR3 contains 11 residues. Trimming stripped 5 bases from V and 5 bases from J, with 4 bases between. CDR3 DNA sequence: TGTGCCAGCAGCCAACGAAACACCATATATTTT. The encoded protein is CASSQRNTIYF.

This clonotype was detected ten times or more. This chain joins TRBV20-1 and TRBJ1-2; perhaps TRBD1 as D (6 bases). Trimming cost V 3 bases and J 7 bases, with 15 bases left between them. This CDR3 contains 13 residues. Germline loops: CDR1 DFQATT, CDR2 SNEGSKA (reference sequence). In nucleotides, the CDR3 is TGCAGTGCTAGCCCTCAGGGGCGGTTTGGCTACACCTTC. It is translated as CSASPQGRFGYTF.

The CDR3 coding sequence is TGCAGTGCTTCTCGGGAAAAGGGGGCGGGTGTGGGCTACACCTTC. It specifies CSASREKGAGVGYTF. This chain links TRBV20-1 with TRBJ1-2; 7 bases match TRBD1. Germline V gene data show CDR1 as DFQATT and CDR2 as SNEGSKA (reference sequence). The CDR3 spans 15 residues. After removal of 5 bases from V and 8 bases from J, the junction contained 17 bases not matched to a gene.

Only a few counts were recorded for this clonotype. This chain connects TRBV2 to TRBJ1-5; D possibly corresponds to TRBD1 (6 bases). The V end lost 4 bases, the J end lost 7 bases, and 11 bases lay between the germline ends. The CDR3 runs 13 residues. From germline, CDR1 is SNHLY and CDR2 FYNNEI. The CDR3 bases are TGTGCCAGCAGTGTAGGGGGATGGCAGCCCCAGCATTTT. It encodes CASSVGGWQPQHF.

As regards this clonotype: The junction and the germline gene differ at one end; a read error may be behind it. This chain connects TRBV10-3 to TRBJ2-7; D call uncertain. This CDR3 is 15 amino acids long. Per the germline V gene, CDR1 is ENHRY and CDR2 is SYGVKD. CDR3 DNA: TGTGCCAGCAGTTACCTGCCCCTTCAATCCTACGAGCAGTACTTC. Its translation: CASSYLPLQSYEQYF.

This clonotype was seen ten or more times. The chain couples TRBV29-1 to TRBJ1-3; 8 nucleotides agree with TRBD1. Germline V gene data show CDR1 as SQVTM and CDR2 as ANQGSEA. The ends lost 2 bases at V and 3 bases at J; junction bases unmatched: 6. The CDR3 has 15 residues. This CDR3 is CSVEFRGRFGNTIYF. The CDR3 nucleotides read TGCAGCGTTGAATTCAGGGGGCGTTTTGGAAACACCATATATTTT.

CDR3 sequence reads: CASRPTGVGEQYF. CDR3 bases: TGTGCCAGCAGGCCGACAGGGGTGGGCGAGCAGTACTTC. J is TRBJ2-7 and V is TRBV6-1, with TRBD1 matching over 8 bases. The V gene's germline CDR1 is MNHNS and CDR2 SASEGT. This CDR3 spans 13 amino acids. The V segment lost 6 bases and the J segment 6 bases; nucleotides outside the gene matches: 7.

The rearrangement joins TRBV2 to TRBJ1-5; 10 positions agree with TRBD1. Per the germline V gene, CDR1 is SNHLY and CDR2 is FYNNEI. The CDR3 is 15 amino acids. The junction had 4 bases not matched to a gene; V was cut back by 1 base and J by 7 bases. The CDR3 spells CASSEGGQGGQPQHF. DNA for the CDR3: TGTGCCAGCAGTGAAGGAGGACAGGGGGGCCAGCCCCAGCATTTT.

This clonotype showed up just a few times. The chain links TRBV11-2 to TRBJ1-1; D remains unclear. This CDR3 has 12 amino acids. Deletions cut 4 bases from V and 8 bases from J, with 11 bases between. Germline V gene lookup returns CDR1 SGHAT and CDR2 FQNNGV. This chain's CDR3 is CASSSTGREAFF. CDR3 coding DNA: TGTGCCAGCAGCTCCACCGGGAGGGAAGCTTTCTTT.

This clonotype has at least ten counts. The rearrangement uses TRBV20-1 and TRBJ1-5; a possible D gene is TRBD1 (5 bases). Germline V gene data show CDR1 as DFQATT and CDR2 as SNEGSKA (reference sequence). Trimming removed 3 bases from V and 1 base from J, with 10 bases in between. This CDR3 comprises 14 residues. Here the CDR3 reads CSASRTPSNQPQHF. DNA for the CDR3: TGCAGTGCTAGTCGGACACCGAGCAATCAGCCCCAGCATTTT.

This chain links TRBV6-5 with TRBJ2-7; 11 nucleotides agree with TRBD2. The better agreement between TRBJ2-1 and the DNA end casts doubt on the J call. CDR3 length: 16 amino acids. The germline CDR1 and CDR2 sequences are MNHEY and SVGAGI. CDR3 sequence: CASSLYIAGGRDEQFF. CDR3 DNA sequence: TGTGCCAGCAGTTTGTATATAGCGGGAGGGCGGGATGAGCAGTTCTTC.

This clonotype was counted a few times. V is TRBV9 and J is TRBJ2-2; 7 bases match TRBD1. Losses at the gene ends were 0 bases for V and 7 bases for J; bases not matched to a gene: 3. The germline CDR1 and CDR2 sequences are SGDLS and YYNGEE. The CDR3 consists of 14 residues. The CDR3 protein is CASSVGGGSGELFF. The CDR3 DNA reads TGTGCCAGCAGCGTAGGAGGGGGCAGCGGGGAGCTGTTTTTT.

The V call is TRBV11-2, the J call TRBJ2-7; 9 bases are a match to TRBD1. Germline trimming cut 9 bases from V and 3 bases from J; bases unmatched to any gene: 9. Germline V gene lookup returns CDR1 SGHAT and CDR2 FQNNGV. The CDR3 length is 14 residues. CDR3 loop: CASGLRDRDYEQYF. CDR3 sequence (DNA): TGTGCCAGTGGCTTGAGGGACAGGGACTACGAGCAGTACTTC.

This clonotype was observed a few times. The junction differs from germline at one of its ends, possibly a read error. The chain is built from TRBV10-3 and TRBJ2-7; D is unresolved. The CDR3 has 16 amino acids. Germline values: CDR1 ENHRY, CDR2 SYGVKD. The DNA for the CDR3 is TGTGCCAGCAGTGGAATCCAGCCACCCCTTTACTACGAGCAGTACTTC. Translation: CASSGIQPPLYYEQYF.

This clonotype appeared many times. V is TRBV7-6 and J is TRBJ2-7; either TRBD1 or TRBD2 may fit D (6 bases each). From germline, CDR1 is SGHVS and CDR2 FNYEAQ. The V gene lost 6 bases and the J gene lost 7 bases, with 22 bases spanning the gap. The CDR3 is 15 residues long. CDR3 region: CASSRGGPSLEEQYF. CDR3 DNA sequence: TGTGCCAGCAGTCGAGGGGGGCCCTCGTTAGAGGAGCAGTACTTC.

In this sample, this clonotype turned up many times. The chain links TRBV6-1 to TRBJ1-6; TRBD1 might be the D (5 bases). The length of the CDR3 is 14 residues. The V gene's germline CDR1 is MNHNS and CDR2 SASEGT. Trimming left V 6 bases short and J 7 bases short, with 13 bases between. The CDR3, as DNA: TGTGCCAGCAGCCGGGACGACGGGAATTCACCCCTCCACTTT. This translates into CASSRDDGNSPLHF.

This clonotype was counted ten times or more. V gene TRBV5-1 combines with J gene TRBJ1-6, with D unclear. V was clipped by 5 bases and J by 8 bases, with 11 bases between them. Germline V gene lookup returns CDR1 SGHRS and CDR2 YFSETQ. CDR3 size: 13 residues. CDR3 sequence (DNA): TGCGCCAGCAGGACTGAGGGTTATTCACCCCTCCACTTT. Encoded protein: CASRTEGYSPLHF.

This clonotype came up many times. The V gene is TRBV9, the J gene TRBJ2-7; D may be TRBD2 (6 bases). This CDR3 is built from 14 residues. Germline loops: CDR1 SGDLS, CDR2 YYNGEE. Deletions cut 0 bases from V and 4 bases from J, with 11 bases between. The CDR3 DNA reads as TGTGCCAGCAGCGTAGCCCCACTAGCTTACGAGCAGTACTTC. It encodes CASSVAPLAYEQYF.

As concerns this clonotype: One junction end does not reproduce the germline sequence, and a read error may be involved. The V and J genes are TRBV19 and TRBJ1-6, with D uncertain. The CDR3 contains 13 residues. Germline V gene sequence: CDR1 LNHDA, CDR2 SQIVND (reference sequence). CDR3 sequence reads: CASSIAEVSPLHF. Written as DNA, the CDR3 is TGTGCCAGCAGTATAGCAGAAGTTTCACCCCTCCACTTT.

This clonotype was seen once. An end of the junction does not agree with germline; a read error may underlie this. The CDR3 protein is CASSSRQGDINEQFF. CDR3 sequence (DNA): TGTGCCAGCAGTTCCCGCCAGGGGGATATCAATGAGCAGTTCTTC. The chain couples TRBV10-3 to TRBJ2-1, with TRBD1 matching 7 bases. Germline CDR1 and CDR2: ENHRY and SYGVKD. The CDR3 totals 15 residues.

The chain links TRBV20-1 to TRBJ2-3; D not certain. CDR3 length equals 14 residues. The ends were cut back, 1 base at V and 0 bases at J, with 8 bases in the middle. Germline V gene data show CDR1 as DFQATT and CDR2 as SNEGSKA (reference sequence). The CDR3 here is CSARVVGSTDTQYF. As DNA, the CDR3 is TGCAGTGCTAGAGTAGTCGGGAGCACAGATACGCAGTATTTT.

As regards this clonotype: The conserved phenylalanine or tryptophan is not found at the CDR3 terminus, so this likely reflects a read error. The CDR3 loop reads CATTREGEAFS. In DNA, the CDR3 is TGTGCCACCACGAGGGAGGGAGAAGCTTTCTCT. This chain joins TRBV7-9 and TRBJ1-1; D call uncertain. V lost 10 bases, J lost 8 bases, and 14 bases lay in between. CDR1 is SEHNR and CDR2 is FQNEAQ in the germline V gene (reference sequence). The CDR3 is 11 residues long.

To note about this clonotype: Relative to the germline gene, one junction end is altered; a read error may explain this. The chain recombines TRBV10-3 with TRBJ2-5; D not certain. Germline lookup yields CDR1 ENHRY and CDR2 SYGVKD. The CDR3 consists of 13 residues. This CDR3 reads CASSEYIEETQYF. In nucleotides, the CDR3 is TGTGCCAGCAGTGAGTACATTGAAGAGACCCAGTACTTC.

Worth noting for this clonotype: A much larger clone differs from this one at a single base, so this may be a read error. The V and J genes are TRBV2 and TRBJ1-5, with 10 bases fitting TRBD1. Germline V lookup: CDR1 SNHLY, CDR2 FYNNEI. The CDR3 is 14 residues long. The CDR3 protein is CASSRDRGDQSQHF. CDR3 DNA: TGTGCCAGCAGTCGGGACAGGGGAGATCAGTCCCAGCATTTT.

The chain couples TRBV30 to TRBJ1-2, with 8 nucleotides matching TRBD1. V shed 7 bases, J shed 4 bases, and the junction held 2 bases outside the gene matches. The CDR3 covers 11 residues. The germline CDR1 and CDR2 sequences are GTSNPN and SVGIG (reference sequence). The CDR3 protein is CAFTGGYGYTF. Here the CDR3 DNA reads TGTGCCTTTACAGGGGGCTATGGCTACACCTTC.

Of note for this clonotype: A much larger clone differs from this one at a single base, so this may be a read error. The chain couples TRBV6-6 to TRBJ2-7; D is undetermined. The CDR3 consists of 10 residues. Germline lookup yields CDR1 MNHNY and CDR2 SVGAGI (reference sequence). CDR3 coding DNA: TGTGCCCGCAGTGACTACGAGCAGTACTTC. Protein sequence: CARSDYEQYF.

In its sample, this clonotype was seen a few times. The chain carries TRBV5-1 and TRBJ1-3; D unclear. Germline CDR1 and CDR2: SGHRS and YFSETQ. CDR3 length: 13 residues. V was cut by 3 bases and J by 1 base, with 5 bases left in between. This chain's CDR3 is CASSSGSGNTIYF. CDR3 sequence (DNA): TGCGCCAGCAGCTCCGGGTCTGGAAACACCATATATTTT.

The V and J genes are TRBV12-3 or TRBV12-4 and TRBJ2-2, with 8 bases identical to TRBD1. The CDR3 loop spans 13 amino acids. Germline trimming cut 6 bases from V and 8 bases from J; bases unmatched to any gene: 5. CDR3 in amino acids: CASSRQGSGELFF. The CDR3 coding sequence is TGTGCCAGCAGCAGACAGGGGTCGGGGGAGCTGTTTTTT.